Given below is one T cell receptor beta chain in context. These data come from a study of blood T cell repertoires in COVID-19. Study-wide background: The United States, Italy and Spain provided the acute and convalescent COVID-19 samples. Sources were T cells, B-cell-depleted T cells, or PBMCs; the material itself was cDNA or gDNA.

Per the authors' pipeline: Estimation of nucleated cell counts relied on the amplification of reference gene primers. Using immunoSEQ multiplex PCR, the repertoire was profiled, and TCRdb retains in-frame clones only, with some absent. That table is the source of V, J and clone size, and D and trimming were worked out from the DNA. The sample records 45,000 or so clones, about 82% being singletons. Germline CDR1 reads SNHLY; CDR2 reads FYNNEI. There are 17 residues in the CDR3. V gave up 1 base and J gave up 4 bases, with 17 bases separating them. This TCR was recovered from a woman aged 55-69 years with acute or convalescent COVID-19. Specimen: peripheral blood. The chain combines TRBV2 with TRBJ1-5; possibly TRBD1 for D (5 bases). The CDR3: CASSEGGWGAGNQPQHF. The CDR3 coding sequence is TGTGCCAGCAGTGAAGGGGGATGGGGCGCGGGAAATCAGCCCCAGCATTTT.